The rows below give T cell receptor beta chains drawn from one sample of a study of shared T cell receptors in the human thymus. Libraries were prepared by immunoSEQ multiplex PCR; TCRdb keeps only in-frame clonotypes and omits some of them. Here the sample spans some 700,000 clones, 70% to 90% being singletons. This sample also belongs to another study, concerning human thymus T cells.

Sequences were obtained from thymocytes. The receptor set was obtained from a girl younger than two with a congenital heart defect. CDR3s include the opening cysteine and the closing phenylalanine or tryptophan. D genes are given only for firm matches. Only some rows state a clone size, as once, few, many or a class for expanded clones.

D gene	V gene	J gene	CDR3 length	clone size	CDR3 protein	CDR3 DNA
NA	TRBV6-1	TRBJ1-3	18	NA	CASSEDGEGELTGNTIYF	TGTGCCAGCAGTGAAGACGGTGAGGGGGAACTGACTGGAAACACCATATATTTT
NA	TRBV2	TRBJ1-5	15	NA	CASRAAGYSNQPQHF	TGTGCCAGCAGAGCCGCAGGTTATAGCAATCAGCCCCAGCATTTT
NA	TRBV5-5	TRBJ1-1	17	NA	CASSFGVETEMNTEAFF	TGTGCCAGCAGCTTCGGAGTTGAGACGGAAATGAACACTGAAGCTTTCTTT
NA	TRBV5-8	TRBJ2-3	15	NA	CASSYGQPSTDTQYF	TGTGCCAGCAGCTACGGACAGCCTAGCACAGATACGCAGTATTTT
NA	TRBV11-1	TRBJ1-3	18	NA	CASSLDPSGVGSGNTIYF	TGTGCCAGCAGCTTAGACCCCTCGGGGGTCGGGTCTGGAAACACCATATATTTT
NA	TRBV6-4	TRBJ2-1	15	NA	CASSDSGGAYNEQFF	TGTGCCAGCAGTGACTCGGGGGGTGCCTACAATGAGCAGTTCTTC
TRBD1	TRBV5-1	TRBJ2-2	17	NA	CASSGGTGRMETGELFF	TGCGCCAGCAGCGGTGGGACAGGGAGAATGGAGACCGGGGAGCTGTTTTTT
NA	TRBV5-8	TRBJ1-5	13	NA	CASSSKQGVVRNF	TGTGCCAGCAGCTCGAAACAGGGCGTGGTTCGAAATTTT
TRBD1	TRBV11-2	TRBJ1-3	16	few	CASSPRGQGRVNTIYF	TGTGCCAGCAGCCCCCGGGGACAGGGCCGAGTAAACACCATATATTTT
TRBD1	TRBV28	TRBJ1-2	12	NA	CASNQGAIGYTF	TGTGCCAGCAACCAGGGGGCCATAGGCTACACCTTC
NA	TRBV19	TRBJ1-2	12	NA	CASSGRGYGYTF	TGTGCCAGTAGTGGCAGGGGTTACGGCTACACCTTC
NA	TRBV28	TRBJ1-2	13	once	CASSLAGNYGYTF	TGTGCCAGCAGTCTTGCAGGGAACTATGGCTACACCTTC
NA	TRBV5-1	TRBJ1-2	15	once	CASSPQLERRYGYTF	TGCGCCAGCAGCCCCCAGTTGGAGAGGAGATATGGCTACACCTTC
NA	TRBV7-2	TRBJ1-3	15	once	CASSYTDISGNTIYF	TGTGCCAGCAGTTATACGGACATCTCTGGAAACACCATATATTTT
TRBD1	TRBV28	TRBJ1-3	14	NA	CASSSEGQENTIYF	TGTGCCAGCAGTTCCGAGGGACAGGAGAACACCATATATTTT
TRBD1	TRBV7-9	TRBJ2-7	17	NA	CASSSTSATGGKYEQYF	TGTGCCAGCAGCTCGACCTCGGCGACAGGGGGCAAATACGAGCAGTACTTC
NA	TRBV18	TRBJ2-3	14	once	CASSPKTLPDTQYF	TGTGCCAGCTCCCCCAAGACACTCCCAGATACGCAGTATTTT
NA	TRBV6-5	TRBJ1-4	14	NA	CASSPGQSHEKLFF	TGTGCCAGCAGCCCCGGACAGAGTCATGAAAAACTGTTTTTT
TRBD1	TRBV2	TRBJ1-4	13	few	CASARQGCEKLFF	TGTGCCAGCGCTCGACAGGGATGTGAAAAACTGTTTTTT
TRBD1	TRBV29-1	TRBJ1-5	12	once	CSVGDRDKPQHF	TGCAGCGTTGGCGACAGGGATAAGCCCCAGCATTTT
NA	TRBV5-1	TRBJ1-1	14	NA	CASSLTGGNTEAFF	TGCGCCAGCAGCTTGACCGGTGGGAACACTGAAGCTTTCTTT
NA	TRBV6-5	TRBJ1-4	15	NA	CASRRGGQGAGKLFF	TGTGCCAGCAGAAGAGGAGGGCAGGGCGCGGGGAAACTGTTTTTT
NA	TRBV15	TRBJ1-5	15	NA	CATSRDSFWRQPQHF	TGTGCCACCAGCAGAGATAGTTTTTGGAGACAGCCCCAGCATTTT
TRBD1	TRBV5-1	TRBJ2-4	15	few	CASSFLGDREHIQYF	TGCGCCAGCAGCTTCCTAGGTGACAGGGAGCACATTCAGTACTTC
TRBD1	TRBV4-3	TRBJ1-1	14	NA	CASSQAGQAGVAFF	TGCGCCAGCAGCCAAGCGGGACAGGCCGGGGTAGCTTTCTTT
NA	TRBV15	TRBJ1-1	13	NA	CATSRTFGLGAFF	TGTGCCACCAGCCGAACTTTTGGACTGGGAGCTTTCTTT
TRBD1	TRBV11-2	TRBJ2-2	17	NA	CASSLGPGTGGTGELFF	TGTGCCAGCAGCTTAGGCCCGGGGACAGGGGGCACCGGGGAGCTGTTTTTT
NA	TRBV5-1	TRBJ2-1	17	NA	CASSSEHREWLYNEQFF	TGCGCCAGCAGCTCCGAACACAGGGAGTGGCTCTACAATGAGCAGTTCTTC
TRBD1	TRBV12-5	TRBJ1-5	18	NA	CASGSDRGHPVGNQPQHF	TGTGCTAGTGGTTCGGACAGGGGGCACCCCGTAGGAAATCAGCCCCAGCATTTT
TRBD1	TRBV5-1	TRBJ2-7	15	NA	CASGFGAGGLDEQYF	TGCGCCAGCGGCTTTGGGGCAGGGGGTCTCGACGAGCAGTACTTC
NA	TRBV19	TRBJ1-5	14	NA	CASSGDSSNQPQHF	TGTGCCAGTAGTGGGGACTCTAGCAATCAGCCCCAGCATTTT
TRBD1	TRBV6-5	TRBJ1-5	16	NA	CASSYSRRQGHQPQHF	TGTGCCAGCAGTTACAGCCGGCGACAGGGACATCAGCCCCAGCATTTT
TRBD1	TRBV11-2	TRBJ1-2	17	NA	CASSLVGQGRSYYGYTF	TGTGCCAGCAGCTTAGTGGGACAGGGGAGAAGTTACTATGGCTACACCTTC
NA	TRBV5-4	TRBJ1-2	14	NA	CASSFTGLNYGYTF	TGTGCCAGCAGCTTCACAGGTTTGAACTATGGCTACACCTTC
TRBD2	TRBV7-3	TRBJ2-5	15	NA	CASSHLAGAQETQYF	TGTGCCAGCAGCCATCTAGCGGGGGCCCAAGAGACCCAGTACTTC
NA	TRBV5-1	TRBJ1-6	14	NA	CASSLTGRNSPLHF	TGCGCCAGCAGCTTGACAGGGCGGAATTCACCCCTCCACTTT
NA	TRBV10-3	TRBJ1-3	17	NA	CAISERSRGRERNTIYF	TGTGCCATCAGTGAGAGATCCAGGGGCCGCGAGAGAAACACCATATATTTT
TRBD2	TRBV27	TRBJ2-5	17	NA	CASSSGRDYIGGETQYF	TGTGCCAGCAGTTCCGGAAGGGACTATATTGGGGGAGAGACCCAGTACTTC
NA	TRBV5-1	TRBJ1-2	15	NA	CASSFLRGHHYGYTF	TGCGCCAGCAGCTTTTTACGGGGACACCACTATGGCTACACCTTC
NA	TRBV7-8	TRBJ2-1	14	NA	CASSLRGTYNEQFF	TGTGCCAGCAGCTTACGTGGTACTTACAATGAGCAGTTCTTC
NA	TRBV5-5	TRBJ2-5	12	NA	CASSLERGTQYF	TGTGCCAGCAGCTTGGAAAGGGGGACCCAGTACTTC
TRBD2	TRBV5-1	TRBJ2-3	17	NA	CASSFSGGPRCTDTQYF	TGCGCCAGCAGCTTCAGCGGGGGGCCACGCTGCACAGATACGCAGTATTTT
NA	TRBV12-5	TRBJ1-3	17	NA	CASGFLREISSGNTIYF	TGTGCTAGTGGTTTTCTTCGGGAGATTAGCTCTGGAAACACCATATATTTT
TRBD1	TRBV6-4	TRBJ2-1	15	NA	CASSPTQGAVNEQFF	TGTGCCAGCAGTCCCACCCAGGGGGCGGTCAATGAGCAGTTCTTC
NA	TRBV28	TRBJ2-2	13	once	CASRDRNTGELFF	TGTGCCAGTCGCGACAGGAACACCGGGGAGCTGTTTTTT
NA	TRBV7-2	TRBJ2-7	14	NA	CASSLAGRIYEQYF	TGTGCCAGCAGCTTAGCGGGCAGAATTTACGAGCAGTACTTC
TRBD2	TRBV30	TRBJ2-1	15	NA	CAWSVPSGAYNEQFF	TGTGCCTGGAGTGTACCTAGCGGGGCCTACAATGAGCAGTTCTTC
NA	TRBV28	TRBJ1-1	15	once	CASSPAGVGNTEAFF	TGTGCCAGCAGCCCGGCAGGGGTCGGGAACACTGAAGCTTTCTTT
TRBD1	TRBV4-2	TRBJ2-5	17	NA	CASSQEFRDREKETQYF	TGTGCCAGCAGCCAAGAATTTCGGGACAGGGAGAAAGAGACCCAGTACTTC
TRBD2	TRBV5-1	TRBJ2-1	16	NA	CASRSAAGETYNEQFF	TGCGCCAGCAGGTCGGCAGCGGGGGAGACCTACAATGAGCAGTTCTTC